These 9 T cell receptor beta chains came from one sample sequenced in a study of cytomegalovirus exposure and HLA in healthy donors. The method was immunoSEQ multiplex PCR; TCRdb's version includes in-frame clones alone and lacks a portion of them. The table lists 110,000 to 150,000 clones, nearly 90% of them singletons, with around 9% in the top ten. Sequencing used PBMCs. All receptors come from a woman aged 18 to 35 in good health and CMV-seropositive.

The J gene is TRBJ2-1, the V gene TRBV11-3, with 7 positions matching TRBD1. This CDR3 is 13 amino acids long. Germline trimming cut 4 bases from V and 8 bases from J; bases unmatched to any gene: 5. Looked up from germline, CDR1 is SGHNT and CDR2 is YENEEA. CDR3 nucleotide sequence: TGTGCCAGCAGCTCACTCACAGGGGATGAGCAGTTCTTC. It translates to CASSSLTGDEQFF.

The V call is TRBV4-1, the J call TRBJ1-4; tentative D call: TRBD1 (5 bases). Germline V lookup: CDR1 MGHRA, CDR2 YSYEKL. The CDR3 covers 14 residues. V lost 0 bases and J lost 8, with 10 bases in between. The CDR3 region has the DNA TGCGCCAGCAGCCAAGACAGGGTACGAGAAAAACTGTTTTTT. Translation: CASSQDRVREKLFF.

This CDR3 reads CASTLSSSPLHF. In DNA, the CDR3 is TGTGCCAGCACCCTCTCCTCTTCACCCCTCCACTTT. The gene calls are TRBV2 and TRBJ1-6, with D unclear. The ends were cut back, 7 bases at V and 9 bases at J, with 10 bases in the middle. Germline CDR1 and CDR2: SNHLY and FYNNEI. The CDR3 has 12 residues. The complete variable domain, with remaining parts taken from reference TRBV2 and TRBJ1-6, reads EPEVTQTPSHQVTQMGQEVILRCVPISNHLYFYWYRQILGQKVEFLVSFYNNEISEKSEIFDDQFSVERPDGSNFTLKIRSTKLEDSAMYFCASTLSSSPLHFGNGTRLTVT.

The CDR3 DNA sequence: TGTGCCAGCAGCCAAGGGACAGGGCGTTATGGCTACACCTTC. This encodes CASSQGTGRYGYTF. The chain carries TRBV13 and TRBJ1-2, with 9 bases matching TRBD1. With V trimmed by 5 bases and J by 5 bases, 6 bases remained unmatched. CDR1 is PRHDT and CDR2 is FYEKMQ in the germline V gene (reference sequence). The CDR3 is 14 residues long.

Only a few counts were recorded for this clone. The chain has TRBV5-1 and TRBJ1-1; 9 nucleotides line up with TRBD1. The trim removed 3 bases at V and 4 bases at J, leaving 13 bases unmatched. Germline V gives CDR1 SGHRS, CDR2 YFSETQ. CDR3 length: 17 amino acids. CDR3 DNA: TGCGCCAGCAGCTCAGGACAGGGGATGCTCCGGGGCACTGAAGCTTTCTTT. Its protein is CASSSGQGMLRGTEAFF.

The chain is built from TRBV5-1 and TRBJ2-7; TRBD1 matches 11 bases. The CDR3 consists of 15 residues. Germline lookup yields CDR1 SGHRS and CDR2 YFSETQ. J lost 7 bases, V lost 5 bases, and 11 bases had no gene match. In DNA, the CDR3 is TGCGCCAGCAGGAACTCGGGACAGGGGGAGGGGGAGCAGTACTTC. Translating it yields CASRNSGQGEGEQYF.

This sequence joins TRBV11-2 and TRBJ1-1; D unresolved. The CDR3 sequence is 14 residues long. The V end lost 0 bases, the J end lost 4 bases, and 9 bases lay between the germline ends. The germline V gene encodes CDR1 SGHAT and CDR2 FQNNGV. CDR3 sequence (DNA): TGTGCCAGCAGCTTAGATACGGCAGGCACTGAAGCTTTCTTT. It encodes CASSLDTAGTEAFF.

Comment on this clone: The junction and the germline gene differ at one end; a read error may be behind it. The chain is built from TRBV6-5 and TRBJ1-2; D gene ambiguous. Germline V gives CDR1 MNHEY, CDR2 SVGAGI. The CDR3 extends over 13 amino acids. The CDR3 sequence: CASSYEGALAPLF. CDR3 nucleotides: TGTGCCAGCAGTTATGAGGGAGCTTTGGCCCCGCTCTTC.

This chain connects TRBV11-2 to TRBJ2-3; D is undetermined. The CDR3 loop spans 13 amino acids. Germline CDR1 SGHAT, CDR2 FQNNGV. Trimming stripped 1 base from V and 5 bases from J, with 7 bases between. Here the CDR3 reads CASSLVGEDTQYF. For the CDR3, the DNA is TGTGCCAGCAGCTTAGTAGGAGAAGATACGCAGTATTTT. Supplemented by reference TRBV11-2 and TRBJ2-3, the full variable domain reads EAGVAQSPRYKIIEKRQSVAFWCNPISGHATLYWYQQILGQGPKLLIQFQNNGVVDDSQLPKDRFSAERLKGVDSTLKIQPAKLEDSAVYLCASSLVGEDTQYFGPGTRLTVL.